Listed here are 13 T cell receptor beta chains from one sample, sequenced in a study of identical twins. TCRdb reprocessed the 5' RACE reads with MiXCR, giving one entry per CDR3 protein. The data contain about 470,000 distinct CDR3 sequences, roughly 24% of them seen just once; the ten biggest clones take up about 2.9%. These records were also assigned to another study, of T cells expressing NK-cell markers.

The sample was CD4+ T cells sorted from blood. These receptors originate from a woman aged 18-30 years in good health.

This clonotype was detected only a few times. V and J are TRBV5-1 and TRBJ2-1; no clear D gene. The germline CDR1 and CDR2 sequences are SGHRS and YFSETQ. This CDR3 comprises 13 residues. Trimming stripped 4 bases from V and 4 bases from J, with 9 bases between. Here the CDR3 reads CASSKDLYNEQFF. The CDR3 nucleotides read TGCGCCAGCAGCAAAGACTTGTACAATGAGCAGTTCTTC.

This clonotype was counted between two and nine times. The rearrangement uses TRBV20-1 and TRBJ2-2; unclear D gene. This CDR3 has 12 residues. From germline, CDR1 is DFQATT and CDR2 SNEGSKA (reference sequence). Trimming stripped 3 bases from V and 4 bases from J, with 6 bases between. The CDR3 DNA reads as TGCAGTGCTAGTTATCTCACCGGGGAGCTGTTTTTT. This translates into CSASYLTGELFF.

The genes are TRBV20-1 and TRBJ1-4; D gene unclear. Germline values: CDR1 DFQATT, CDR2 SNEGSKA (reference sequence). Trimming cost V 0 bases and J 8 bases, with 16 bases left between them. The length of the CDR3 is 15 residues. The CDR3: CSARDRLRSGEKLFF. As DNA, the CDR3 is TGCAGTGCTAGAGATCGATTAAGGAGTGGCGAAAAACTGTTTTTT.

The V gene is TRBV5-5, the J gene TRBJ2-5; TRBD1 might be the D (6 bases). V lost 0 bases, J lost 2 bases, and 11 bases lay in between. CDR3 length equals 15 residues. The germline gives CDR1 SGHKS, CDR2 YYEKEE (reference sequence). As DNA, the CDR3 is TGTGCCAGCAGCTTGGAGGGGGAGAGTCAAGAGACCCAGTACTTC. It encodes CASSLEGESQETQYF.

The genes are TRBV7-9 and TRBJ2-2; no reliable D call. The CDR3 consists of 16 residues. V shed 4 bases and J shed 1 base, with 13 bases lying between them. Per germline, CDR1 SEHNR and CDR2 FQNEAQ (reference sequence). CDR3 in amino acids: CASSSGDSLNTGELFF. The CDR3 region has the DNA TGTGCCAGCAGCTCCGGCGATAGCTTGAACACCGGGGAGCTGTTTTTT.

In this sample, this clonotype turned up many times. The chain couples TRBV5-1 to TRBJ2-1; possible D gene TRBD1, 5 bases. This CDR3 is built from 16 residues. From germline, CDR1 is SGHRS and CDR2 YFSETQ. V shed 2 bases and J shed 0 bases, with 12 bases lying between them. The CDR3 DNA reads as TGCGCCAGCAGCTTTGGGGCCGATAGCTCCTACAATGAGCAGTTCTTC. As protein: CASSFGADSSYNEQFF.

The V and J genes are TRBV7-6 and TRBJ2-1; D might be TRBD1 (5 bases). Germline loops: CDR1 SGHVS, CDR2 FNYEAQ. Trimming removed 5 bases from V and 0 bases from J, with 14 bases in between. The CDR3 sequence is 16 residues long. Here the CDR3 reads CASSRETDSSYNEQFF. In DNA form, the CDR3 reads TGTGCCAGCAGCAGAGAGACAGACAGCTCCTACAATGAGCAGTTCTTC.

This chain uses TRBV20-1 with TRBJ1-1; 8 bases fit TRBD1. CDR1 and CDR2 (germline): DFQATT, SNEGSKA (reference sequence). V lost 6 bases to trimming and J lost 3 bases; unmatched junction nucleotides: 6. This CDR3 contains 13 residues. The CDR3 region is CSATGQGDTEAFF. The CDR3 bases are TGCAGTGCCACCGGACAGGGCGACACTGAAGCTTTCTTT.

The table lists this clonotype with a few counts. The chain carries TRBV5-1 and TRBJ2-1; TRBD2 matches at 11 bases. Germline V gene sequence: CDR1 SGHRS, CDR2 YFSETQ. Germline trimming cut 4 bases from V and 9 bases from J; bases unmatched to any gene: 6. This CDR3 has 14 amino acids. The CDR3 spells CASSRSGGAGEQFF. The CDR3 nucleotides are TGCGCCAGCAGCCGTAGCGGGGGGGCCGGTGAGCAGTTCTTC.

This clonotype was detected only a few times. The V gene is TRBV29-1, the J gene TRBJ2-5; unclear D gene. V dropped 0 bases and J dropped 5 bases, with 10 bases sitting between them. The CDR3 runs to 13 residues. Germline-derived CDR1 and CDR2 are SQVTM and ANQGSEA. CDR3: CSVEDARWETQYF. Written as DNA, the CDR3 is TGCAGCGTTGAAGATGCTAGATGGGAGACCCAGTACTTC.

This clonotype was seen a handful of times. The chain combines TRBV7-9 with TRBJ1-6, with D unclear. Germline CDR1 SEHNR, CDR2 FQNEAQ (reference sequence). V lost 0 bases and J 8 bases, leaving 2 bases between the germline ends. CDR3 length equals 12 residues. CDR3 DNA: TGTGCCAGCAGCTTAGCGGATTCACCCCTCCACTTT. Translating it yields CASSLADSPLHF. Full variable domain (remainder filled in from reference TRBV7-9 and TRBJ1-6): DTGVSQNPRHKITKRGQNVTFRCDPISEHNRLYWYRQTLGQGPEFLTYFQNEAQLEKSRLLSDRFSAERPKGSFSTLEIQRTEQGDSAMYLCASSLADSPLHFGNGTRLTVT.

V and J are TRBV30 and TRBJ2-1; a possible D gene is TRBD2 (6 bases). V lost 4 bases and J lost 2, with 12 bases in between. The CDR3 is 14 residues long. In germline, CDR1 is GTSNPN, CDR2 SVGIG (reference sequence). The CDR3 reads CAWIDLAPYNEQFF. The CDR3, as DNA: TGTGCCTGGATCGACCTAGCGCCCTACAATGAGCAGTTCTTC.

The CDR3 sequence: CSATSGSYEQYF. The DNA of the CDR3 is TGCAGTGCTACTAGCGGGAGTTACGAGCAGTACTTC. This rearrangement joins TRBV20-1 to TRBJ2-7; 10 bases line up with TRBD2. With 4 bases clipped from V and 4 bases from J, the junction kept 1 base outside the gene matches. The CDR3 is made up of 12 amino acids. The germline V gene has CDR1 DFQATT and CDR2 SNEGSKA (reference sequence).